This T cell receptor beta chain was captured in a study of cytomegalovirus exposure and HLA in healthy donors (dated by TCRdb to about 2017). For context, the study as a whole: In an earlier analysis of 587 of the donors, about 260 Gb of sequence data and 100 million or so unique TCR beta sequences from about 179 million T cells were reported. A separate validation cohort of 100 to 150 different subjects was used in addition to the roughly 700-subject first cohort. The study aimed to test whether cataloging public T cell receptors could reveal signatures of past pathogen exposure. Genome-wide SNP genotypes for about 55% of the roughly 670 donors were used in a later genetic analysis, which treated that subset as a discovery cohort. On average, 235,054 unique TCR beta nucleotide sequences were sequenced per donor among a few hundred genotyped donors of the cohort, with about 17% of those sequences being non-productive. The study used immunosequencing to profile the T cell repertoires of hundreds of subjects and linked those repertoires to cytomegalovirus serostatus. Donor age, sex, ethnicity and CMV serostatus were collected together with the repertoire data. An early release that covered more than 550 HLA-typed donors contained approximately 300 gigabases of sequencing data and about 93 million unique TCR sequences. Rather than using new phenotypic data, the later analysis identified candidate immune exposures from TCR beta sequences and from how often those sequences occurred across donors. Both class I and class II loci were covered by HLA typing, at four-digit resolution. A later analysis re-analyzed previously published TCR beta repertoires from 500 to 700 donors and added high-resolution HLA genotyping to study TCR occurrence patterns. An earlier analysis of a few hundred of the donors applied high-throughput TCR beta sequencing to assess whether each TCR beta V gene segment acted as functional or pseudogenic. High-throughput TCR immunosequencing, statistical association of individual TCRs with disease status, and machine learning were combined to predict cytomegalovirus infection status. All discovery cohort repertoires had been generated on a single sequencing platform. The genetic ancestry cluster associated with self-reported Caucasian donors included approximately 85% of the roughly 380 genotyped donors. The number of typed donors differed by locus: about 629-630 for A, B, C, DRB1 and DQB1; some 500 for DQA1; 600 to 610 for DPA1; and 400 to 480 for DPB1. About five DR-DQ haplotypes were treated as single units for association and clustering because of strong linkage in the cohort.

The cohort comprised more than 550 healthy bone marrow donors. At the time of sampling, all cohort members were nominally healthy, though unrecorded immune exposures were likely present. The donor tested CMV seronegative, placing the donor among the roughly 400 seronegative members of the cohort. Each donor provided a peripheral blood sample, and peripheral blood mononuclear cells were used for TCR beta sequencing. The Qiagen DNeasy Blood Extraction Kit was used to extract genomic DNA from the blood cell samples. Taken from the germline V gene (reference sequence), the CDR1 and CDR2 loops are SEHNR and FQNEAQ. The junction carries 23 bases between V and J, which are trimmed by 4 bases and 8 bases respectively. Including the terminal cysteine and phenylalanine, the CDR3 comprises 17 residues. CDR3 DNA is the only sequence kept; it has 51 bases, read in frame from the first base. The library was made by the immunoSEQ multiplex PCR assay. For the multiplex PCR, a mixture combining 60 forward primers for TCR Vbeta segments and 13 reverse primers for TCR Jbeta segments was used. Amplification of the CDR3 region of rearranged TCR beta genes was performed with a multiplex PCR assay on genomic DNA. The Illumina HiSeq System was used to sequence the amplified TCR beta libraries as 87-base-pair reads. As for the original processing: A later analysis tallied approximately 87 million unique TCR beta chains across the 650 to 750 repertoires, and approximately 12 million of those chains were shared by two or more donors. To remove PCR and sequencing errors, raw reads were error-corrected and collapsed into unique sequences using a nearest-neighbor algorithm that merged closely related sequences. Alignment of CDR3 sequences to IMGT reference sequences was used to assign V, D and J gene segments. For a sequence to be retained, a match of at least six nucleotides was required to both a V gene segment and a J gene segment. Rearrangements were classified as productive when the CDR3 lacked stop codons and remained in frame with V and J, and all other rearrangements were classified as non-productive. CDR3 was defined according to IMGT convention as the region running from the second conserved V-encoded cysteine to the conserved J-encoded phenylalanine. In an earlier analysis of some 550 of the donors, sequences lacking an unambiguous match to a single V gene segment were excluded. An earlier analysis of a few hundred of the donors called V segments functional above 56.7% productive rearrangements and segregating when the between-donor standard deviation exceeded 5%. A statistical classification framework was built to diagnose cytomegalovirus status from the catalog of TCR beta chain sequences. In a later analysis, V and J genes were assigned by comparing TCR nucleotide sequences against IMGT/GENE-DB human TR gene sequences. A later analysis assigned CDR3 sequences and most-parsimonious VDJ recombination scenarios with the TCRdist pipeline. In a later analysis, each TCR beta chain was defined by its CDR3 amino acid sequence together with its V-gene family, and reads without a unique V-gene family were excluded. In a later analysis, 500 to 650 highly shared, low-generation-probability nucleotide sequences were removed to address suspected cross-contamination and a sequencing artifact. For each public chain, a later analysis derived a clonal expansion index from normalized ranks of inferred template counts within each repertoire. In a later analysis, generation probabilities were computed using a VDJ recombination model fitted to out-of-frame rearrangements, and the results were checked against IGoR. Hypergeometric tests were used in a later analysis to score TCR-TCR, TCR-HLA and TCR-CMV co-occurrence, with a repertoire-size bias correction applied to the TCR pairs. In a later analysis, false discovery rates were estimated by permuting HLA or CMV assignments 20 times. In a later analysis, co-occurring TCRs were grouped using DBSCAN, and TCRdist sequence similarity was added for clustering within HLA-allele-positive subsets. For co-occurrence clustering, repertoires with fewer than 30,000 or more than 120,000 public chains were excluded, along with four or five repertoires with anomalous nucleotide sharing. Entries here come from immuneACCESS through TCRdb and include only in-frame sequences with V and J called. Some clones fail to appear in such tables; in the studies checked, an unresolved V gene covers under half of the shortfall, and the cause of the remainder is unknown. That table supplies the V and J calls and clone size; D and trimming were determined from the DNA. Here the sample has under 80,000 clones; over 70% occur a single time. The ten largest clones add up to around 7% of the sample.

About this clone: What this receptor recognizes is not known. Base qualities are not at hand, and no much larger clone is one base apart.

Study-wide conclusions, independent of this receptor: Strong co-occurrence of HLA alleles, especially DR and DQ, made assigning TCR associations to individual alleles difficult. A further reported finding was that TCR beta sequences accurately predicted the HLA-A and HLA-B alleles for most subjects in the first cohort. A later analysis reported that several top co-occurrence clusters appeared linked to parvovirus B19, influenza, CMV and Epstein-Barr virus. Compared with the approximately 720-donor mean, donors in an Asian-associated ancestry cluster had fewer N-insertions in productive TCRs, according to a later genetic analysis. Because HLA typing was missing for some donors at each locus, association tests included only the typed subset. An association between a missense DCLRE1C variant and V-gene and J-gene trimming of TCR beta chains was found in a later genetic analysis and replicated in an independent cohort. At a false discovery rate of 0.05, a later analysis linked some 18,000 TCR beta sequences to specific HLA alleles. Cytomegalovirus status was reported to be diagnosed by the classifier with high specificity and sensitivity in both the original and validation cohorts. The 87-base-pair reads could not distinguish some IMGT-functional V segments, including TRBV6-2 and TRBV6-3, so those segments were excluded. Most CMV-associated TCR beta chains appeared to be HLA-restricted in a later analysis, and the HLA associations seemed to be driven largely by CMV exposure. A total of some 180 TCR beta chains were listed by the study as associated with cytomegalovirus. Because counts were too low, approximately 15 rarely observed V segments, including chromosome 9 orphons, were excluded from the earlier analysis of under 650 of the donors. Sequencing depth was assumed to be roughly uniform across donors in the presence/absence analyses, though that assumption may not hold. The sequencing pipeline was judged likely to have produced a cluster of highly shared sequence variants as a technical artifact. The only immune exposure information available for the cohort was CMV serostatus. It was suggested by the authors that the approach could potentially be generalized to other disease states and immunological phenotypes. An earlier analysis of some 590 of the donors showed that most TCR beta V segments appeared in productive rearrangements either about 90% or about 30% of the time, which broadly matched IMGT annotations. In a later analysis, HLA-associated TCR beta chains showed more clonal expansion and lower generation probabilities than non-associated chains that were equally common. A few of the identified cytomegalovirus-associated TCR beta chains were confirmed in vitro to be specific for cytomegalovirus antigens. Only TCR beta chains were sequenced in this cohort, and the absence of alpha or paired-chain data limited detectable features. A later analysis found that TCR association rates varied across HLA loci, with DRB1 alleles showing the most associated TCRs and HLA-C alleles the fewest. Across donors, most TCR sequences were observed very rarely, whereas some public TCRs were present in many individuals. Linkage disequilibrium might explain the correlated functional status among segregating V segments, but an unknown experimental factor could not be excluded.

The chain is made from TRBV7-9 and TRBJ1-4; the D gene cannot be named for sure. The sequenced material came from PBMCs. This sequence originates from a woman between 35 and 50 years old in good health and CMV-seronegative. The sequenced DNA is TGTGCCAGCAGCTCCACGACCCCGGGAGAAGGCGGAGAAAAACTGTTTTTT. Its translation is CASSSTTPGEGGEKLFF.